Presented here are 10 T cell receptor beta chains from one specimen sequenced in a study of shared clonotypes between healthy human individuals. The data were produced by immunoSEQ multiplex PCR, yet TCRdb's version contains in-frame clones alone and is incomplete. Here the sample spans hundreds of thousands of clones, roughly 96% being singletons. The naive CD8 fraction comprised CD45RO-negative cells positively selected for CCR7 and excluded terminally differentiated effector memory CD45RA+ cells. Sequencing was carried out using naive CD8+ T cells sorted from blood. All receptors derive from a woman between 25 and 40 years old in good health.

This rearrangement joins TRBV5-1 to TRBJ2-1; 8 bases are a match to TRBD2. Trimming removed 0 bases from V and 4 bases from J; junction bases left unmatched: 3. Per germline, CDR1 SGHRS and CDR2 YFSETQ. This CDR3 spans 15 amino acids. The DNA of the CDR3 is TGCGCCAGCAGCTTGGCACTAGCGGCGTACAATGAGCAGTTCTTC. Protein product: CASSLALAAYNEQFF. The entire variable domain, with the rest obtained from reference TRBV5-1 and TRBJ2-1, is as follows: KAGVTQTPRYLIKTRGQQVTLSCSPISGHRSVSWYQQTPGQGLQFLFEYFSETQRNKGNFPGRFSGRQFSNSRSEMNVSTLELGDSALYLCASSLALAAYNEQFFGPGTRLTVL.

The rearrangement links TRBV6-6 to TRBJ1-1, with a possible D match to TRBD1 (5 bases). Germline-derived CDR1 and CDR2 are MNHNY and SVGAGI (reference sequence). The ends were cut back, 0 bases at V and 0 bases at J, with 11 bases in the middle. This CDR3 has 16 residues. CDR3 sequence reads: CASSYSTDNLNTEAFF. Written as DNA, the CDR3 is TGTGCCAGCAGTTACTCGACAGACAACCTGAACACTGAAGCTTTCTTT.

For this clone: This sample includes further DNA sequences coding for the same CDR3. The J gene is TRBJ2-2, the V gene TRBV7-8; 7 nucleotides agree with TRBD2. This CDR3 has 16 amino acids. Per the germline V gene, CDR1 is SGHVS and CDR2 is FQNEAQ. V lost 5 bases to trimming and J lost 2 bases; unmatched junction nucleotides: 8. CDR3 DNA: TGTGCCAGCAGCCCCCCCGGCGGGAGAAACACCGGGGAGCTGTTTTTT. It translates to CASSPPGGRNTGELFF.

This chain uses TRBV5-8 with TRBJ2-5; TRBD1 aligns across 10 bases. This CDR3 spans 15 amino acids. Trimming removed 4 bases from V and 4 bases from J; junction bases left unmatched: 7. The germline V gene encodes CDR1 SGHTS and CDR2 YDEGEE. CDR3 amino acids: CASSPAGTGVETQYF. For the CDR3, the DNA is TGTGCCAGCAGCCCGGCCGGGACAGGGGTAGAGACCCAGTACTTC.

The rearrangement uses TRBV7-9 and TRBJ2-7, with TRBD2 matching 7 bases. The CDR3 has 18 residues. Trimming cost V 5 bases and J 5 bases; bases outside gene matches: 21. Germline V lookup: CDR1 SEHNR, CDR2 FQNEAQ (reference sequence). CDR3 sequence (DNA): TGTGCCAGCAGCCCTGGGAGGGAAGGACGGTACAATGTCCACGAGCAGTACTTC. Its protein product is CASSPGREGRYNVHEQYF.

The V and J genes are TRBV5-5 and TRBJ2-2; D may be TRBD2 (6 bases). V was trimmed by 5 bases and J by 5 bases, leaving 16 bases between them. Per the germline V gene, CDR1 is SGHKS and CDR2 is YYEKEE (reference sequence). The CDR3 runs 15 residues. Written as DNA, the CDR3 is TGTGCCAGCAGTCACCCCTCGGGGGAGACCGGGGAGCTGTTTTTT. Translated, it gives CASSHPSGETGELFF.

This clone showed up just once. CDR3 sequence (DNA): TGTGCCAGCAGTTTAGGAGTAGTCCGGGGGAACACTGAAGCTTTCTTT. Translating gives CASSLGVVRGNTEAFF. The chain recombines TRBV28 with TRBJ1-1, with D hard to call. Germline-derived CDR1 and CDR2 are MDHEN and SYDVKM. CDR3 length: 16 amino acids. V was clipped by 2 bases and J by 1 base, with 14 bases between them.

This chain connects TRBV13 to TRBJ2-3; weak D call: TRBD2 (5 bases). The germline V gene encodes CDR1 PRHDT and CDR2 FYEKMQ (reference sequence). This CDR3 is 17 amino acids long. Between the trimmed V and J ends, which lost 5 bases and 1 base, there was a span of 19 bases. In DNA, the CDR3 is TGTGCCAGCAGCGCTCATGTGGAGGTCGGCCGCACAGATACGCAGTATTTT. It encodes CASSAHVEVGRTDTQYF.

The chain couples TRBV27 to TRBJ2-2; D possibly corresponds to TRBD1 (6 bases). Between the trimmed V and J ends, which lost 6 bases and 1 base, there was a span of 12 bases. Germline CDR1 MNHEY, CDR2 SMNVEV (reference sequence). The CDR3 extends over 15 amino acids. The CDR3 spells CASSPGVGNTGELFF. CDR3 bases: TGTGCCAGCAGCCCAGGGGTGGGGAACACCGGGGAGCTGTTTTTT.

This clone has only one observation. V gene TRBV9 combines with J gene TRBJ2-1; 10 bases are a match to TRBD2. This CDR3 is 13 amino acids long. The germline gives CDR1 SGDLS, CDR2 YYNGEE. The junction had 6 bases not matched to a gene; V was cut back by 0 bases and J by 15 bases. Here the CDR3 reads CASSVVTAGGLFF. For the CDR3, the DNA is TGTGCCAGCAGCGTAGTTACAGCGGGAGGGCTGTTCTTC.